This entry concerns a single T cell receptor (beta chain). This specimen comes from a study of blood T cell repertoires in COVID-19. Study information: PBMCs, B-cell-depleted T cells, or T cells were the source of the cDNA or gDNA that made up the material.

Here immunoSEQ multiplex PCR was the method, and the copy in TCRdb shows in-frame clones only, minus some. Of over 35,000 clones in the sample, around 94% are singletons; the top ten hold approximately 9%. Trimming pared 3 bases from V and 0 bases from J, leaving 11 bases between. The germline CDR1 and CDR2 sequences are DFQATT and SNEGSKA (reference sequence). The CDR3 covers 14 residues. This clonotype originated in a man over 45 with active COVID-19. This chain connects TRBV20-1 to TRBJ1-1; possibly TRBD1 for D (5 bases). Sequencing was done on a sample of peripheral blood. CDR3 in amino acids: CSASRQLMNTEAFF. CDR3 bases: TGCAGTGCTAGTCGACAGCTGATGAACACTGAAGCTTTCTTT.